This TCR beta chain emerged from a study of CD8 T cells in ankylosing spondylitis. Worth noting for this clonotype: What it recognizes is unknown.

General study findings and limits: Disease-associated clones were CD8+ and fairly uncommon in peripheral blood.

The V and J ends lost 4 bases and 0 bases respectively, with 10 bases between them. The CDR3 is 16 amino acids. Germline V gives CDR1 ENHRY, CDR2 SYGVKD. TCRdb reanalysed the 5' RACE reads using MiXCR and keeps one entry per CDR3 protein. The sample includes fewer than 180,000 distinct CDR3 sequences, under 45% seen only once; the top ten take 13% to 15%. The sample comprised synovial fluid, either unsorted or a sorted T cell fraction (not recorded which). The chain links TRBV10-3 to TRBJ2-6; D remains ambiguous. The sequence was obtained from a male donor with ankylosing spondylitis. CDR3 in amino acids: CAISASSVSGANVLTF. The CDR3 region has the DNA TGTGCCATCAGTGCGAGTTCTGTCTCTGGGGCCAACGTCCTGACTTTC.